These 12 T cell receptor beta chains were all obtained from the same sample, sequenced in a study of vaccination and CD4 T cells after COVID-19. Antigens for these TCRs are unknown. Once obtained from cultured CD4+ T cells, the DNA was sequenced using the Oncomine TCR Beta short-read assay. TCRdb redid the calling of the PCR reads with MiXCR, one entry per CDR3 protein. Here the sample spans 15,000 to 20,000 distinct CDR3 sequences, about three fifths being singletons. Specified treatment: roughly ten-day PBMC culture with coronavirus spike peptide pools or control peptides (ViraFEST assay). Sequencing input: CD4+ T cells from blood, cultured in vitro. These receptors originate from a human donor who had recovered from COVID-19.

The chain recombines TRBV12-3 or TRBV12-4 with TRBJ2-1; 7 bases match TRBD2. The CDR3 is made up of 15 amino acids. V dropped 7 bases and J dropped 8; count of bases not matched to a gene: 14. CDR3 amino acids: CASINNAQRDHEQFF. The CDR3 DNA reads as TGTGCCAGCATAAACAACGCCCAGCGGGACCATGAGCAGTTCTTC.

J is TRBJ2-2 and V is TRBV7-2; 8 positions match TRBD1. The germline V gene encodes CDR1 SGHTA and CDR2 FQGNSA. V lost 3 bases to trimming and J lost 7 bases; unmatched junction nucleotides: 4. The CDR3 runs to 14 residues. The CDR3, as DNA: TGTGCCAGCAGCTTGGACAGGGCGGGCGGGGAGCTGTTTTTT. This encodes CASSLDRAGGELFF.

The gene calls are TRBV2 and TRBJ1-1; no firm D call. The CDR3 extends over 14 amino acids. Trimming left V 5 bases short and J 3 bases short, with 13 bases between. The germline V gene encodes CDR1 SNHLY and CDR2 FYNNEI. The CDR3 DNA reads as TGTGCCAGCAGTCTGACCTCCCCGGACACTGAAGCTTTCTTT. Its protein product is CASSLTSPDTEAFF.

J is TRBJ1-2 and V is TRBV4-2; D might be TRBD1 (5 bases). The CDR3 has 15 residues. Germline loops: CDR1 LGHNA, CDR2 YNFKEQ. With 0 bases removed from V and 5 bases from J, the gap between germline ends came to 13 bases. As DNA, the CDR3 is TGTGCCAGCAGCCAAGAGGGGGTGGGGGAGTATGGCTACACCTTC. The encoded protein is CASSQEGVGEYGYTF.

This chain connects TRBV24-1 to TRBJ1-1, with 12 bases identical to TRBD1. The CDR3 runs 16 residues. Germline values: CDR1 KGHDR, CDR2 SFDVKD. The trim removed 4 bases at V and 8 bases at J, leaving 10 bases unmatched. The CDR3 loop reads CATSEAGTGGGREAFF. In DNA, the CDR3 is TGTGCCACCAGTGAGGCCGGGACAGGGGGCGGAAGGGAAGCTTTCTTT.

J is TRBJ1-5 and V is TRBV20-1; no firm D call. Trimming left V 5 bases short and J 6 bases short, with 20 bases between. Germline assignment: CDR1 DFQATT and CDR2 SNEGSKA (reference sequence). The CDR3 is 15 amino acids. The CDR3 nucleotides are TGCAGTGCTGTAGCCGGCGCGTCTTCGGGTCAGCCCCAGCATTTT. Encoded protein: CSAVAGASSGQPQHF.

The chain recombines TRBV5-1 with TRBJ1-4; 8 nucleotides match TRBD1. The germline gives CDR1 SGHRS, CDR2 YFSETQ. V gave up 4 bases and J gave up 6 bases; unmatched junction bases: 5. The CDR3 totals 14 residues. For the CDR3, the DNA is TGCGCCAGCAGCGGCCAGGGGGCTTATGAAAAACTGTTTTTT. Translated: CASSGQGAYEKLFF.

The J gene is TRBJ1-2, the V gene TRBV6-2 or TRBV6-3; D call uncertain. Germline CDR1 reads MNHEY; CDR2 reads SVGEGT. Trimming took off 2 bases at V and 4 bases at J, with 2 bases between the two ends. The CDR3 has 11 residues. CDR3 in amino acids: CASSYSYGYTF. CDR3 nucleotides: TGTGCCAGCAGTTACAGCTATGGCTACACCTTC.

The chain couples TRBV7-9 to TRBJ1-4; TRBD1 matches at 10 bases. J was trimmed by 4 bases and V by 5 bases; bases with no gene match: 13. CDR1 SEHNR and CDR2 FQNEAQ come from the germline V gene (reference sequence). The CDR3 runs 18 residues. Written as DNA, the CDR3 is TGTGCCAGCAGCCCAAATATGGGACAGGGGAGGGGTAATGAAAAACTGTTTTTT. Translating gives CASSPNMGQGRGNEKLFF.

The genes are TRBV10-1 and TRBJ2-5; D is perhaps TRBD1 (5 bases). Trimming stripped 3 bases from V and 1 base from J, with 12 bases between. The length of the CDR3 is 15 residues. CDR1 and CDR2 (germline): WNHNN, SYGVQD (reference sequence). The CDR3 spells CASSDPTAPQETQYF. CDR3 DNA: TGCGCCAGCAGTGACCCGACAGCCCCCCAAGAGACCCAGTACTTC.

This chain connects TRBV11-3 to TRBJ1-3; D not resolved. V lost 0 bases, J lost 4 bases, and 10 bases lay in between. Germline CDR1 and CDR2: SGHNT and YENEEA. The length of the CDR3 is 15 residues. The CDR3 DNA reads TGTGCCAGCAGCTTAGATCCAAATCCCGGAAACACCATATATTTT. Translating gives CASSLDPNPGNTIYF.

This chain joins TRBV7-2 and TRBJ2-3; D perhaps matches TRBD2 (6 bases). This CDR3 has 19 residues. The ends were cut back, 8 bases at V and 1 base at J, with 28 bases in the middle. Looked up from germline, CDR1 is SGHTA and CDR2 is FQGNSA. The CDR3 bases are TGTGCCAGCGCCAACCTAGCGCCTATCGGCTTCGGGGGCACAGATACGCAGTATTTT. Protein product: CASANLAPIGFGGTDTQYF.